The sequence of this T cell receptor beta chain was determined in a study of a mutant IDH1 vaccine in newly diagnosed glioma. For the study at large: Patients were given eight vaccinations, scheduled in weeks 1, 3, 5, 7, 11, 15, 19 and 23.

The table came from immunoSEQ multiplex PCR; TCRdb's copy has only in-frame clones and leaves some out. There are roughly 74,000 clones in the sample; approximately 85% occur only once, and approximately 0.8% lies in the top ten. Study observations and caveats: It was roughly 93% of patients that developed vaccine-induced immune responses.

Time point denoted: week 23, last vaccination. Topical imiquimod was applied with each vaccine dose, which held 300 ug of mutant IDH1 20-mer peptide. Every donor had a new WHO grade 3 or 4 astrocytoma that was IDH1-mutant, with loss of nuclear ATRX. This clone appeared a single time. Its cognate antigen is unknown. This material consisted of PBMCs, taken from a glioma patient whose treatment included an IDH1 peptide vaccine. The clonotype originates from a woman aged 45 to 65 with glioma.

This CDR3 reads CSVEDGTGLAGANVLTF. As DNA, the CDR3 is TGCAGCGTTGAAGATGGGACAGGGCTTGCTGGGGCCAACGTCCTGACTTTC. The rearrangement joins TRBV29-1 to TRBJ2-6; 9 nucleotides agree with TRBD1. Looked up from germline, CDR1 is SQVTM and CDR2 is ANQGSEA. This CDR3 region has 17 residues. Trimming cost V 0 bases and J 2 bases; bases outside gene matches: 5.